Sequencing of this T cell receptor beta chain was carried out in a study of tumor-infiltrating lymphocytes in localized non-small cell lung cancer. Study-wide context: The cohort mixed smokers and never-smokers, several histologies, and some post-neoadjuvant-chemotherapy samples. Study results and caveats: Recurrence-free survival showed no association with tumor T-cell fraction.

Regarding this clone: Antigen unknown.

Some clones are missing from TCRdb's copy, which holds only in-frame ones; the method was immunoSEQ multiplex PCR. This sample carries 6,400 or so clones, around 77% of them seen once, and the ten largest clones take 9%. V lost 2 bases to trimming and J lost 4 bases, with 12 bases between them. In germline, CDR1 is SGHTA, CDR2 FQGTGA. This CDR3 spans 15 amino acids. The TCR originated in a human donor with non-small cell lung cancer. The V call is TRBV7-3, the J call TRBJ2-1; no clear D gene. Sequencing used lung tumor tissue. CDR3 nucleotides: TGTGCCAGCAGCTTAGCGGTAGGCAAATACAATGAGCAGTTCTTC. This translates into CASSLAVGKYNEQFF.